A single sample gave rise to the 6 T cell receptor beta chains below, sequenced in a study of OX40 agonist ivuxolimab in advanced cancers. Profiled with immunoSEQ multiplex PCR; TCRdb holds only in-frame clones, not every one. Of 55,000 to 70,000 clones listed, roughly 84% are singletons. The sequencing here drew on CD4+ or CD8+ T cells sorted from blood, taken in a trial of the OX40 agonist ivuxolimab. The receptors derive from an adult with an advanced solid tumor such as melanoma, head and neck, liver or kidney cancer.

The CDR3 sequence is CASAKSGTSASEQYF. CDR3 bases: TGTGCCAGCGCTAAGTCAGGGACTAGCGCCTCCGAGCAGTACTTC. The chain uses TRBV6-6 and TRBJ2-7; TRBD2 matches at 10 bases. Per germline, CDR1 MNHNY and CDR2 SVGAGI (reference sequence). The CDR3 runs to 15 residues. V dropped 8 bases and J dropped 6; count of bases not matched to a gene: 13.

This clone was found a few times. The V gene is TRBV19, the J gene TRBJ1-2; D is uncertain. V was trimmed by 5 bases and J by 6 bases, leaving 16 bases between them. Germline V CDR1 and CDR2: LNHDA, SQIVND (reference sequence). This CDR3 region has 14 residues. Written as DNA, the CDR3 is TGTGCCAGTAGTTCGTACCCCGAAAGGGATGGCTACACCTTC. Its protein product is CASSSYPERDGYTF.

V usage is TRBV28 and J usage is TRBJ2-7; D is perhaps TRBD1 (6 bases). Germline V gene lookup returns CDR1 MDHEN and CDR2 SYDVKM. V lost 6 bases and J 6 bases, leaving 12 bases between the germline ends. This CDR3 spans 12 amino acids. CDR3 sequence reads: CASRLRGGEQYF. The CDR3 DNA is TGTGCCAGCAGACTCAGGGGTGGCGAGCAGTACTTC.

V gene TRBV7-3 combines with J gene TRBJ2-1; D not certain. Trimming pared 2 bases from V and 8 bases from J, leaving 10 bases between. The CDR3 contains 13 residues. Per germline, CDR1 SGHTA and CDR2 FQGTGA. The CDR3 bases are TGTGCCAGCAGCTTAGGGATTAAGGATGAGCAGTTCTTC. This gives the protein CASSLGIKDEQFF. Filled out from reference TRBV7-3 and TRBJ2-1, the complete variable domain reads GAGVSQTPSNKVTEKGKYVELRCDPISGHTALYWYRQSLGQGPEFLIYFQGTGAADDSGLPNDRFFAVRPEGSVSTLKIQRTERGDSAVYLCASSLGIKDEQFFGPGTRLTVL.

The DNA of the CDR3 is TGTGCCAGTAGTATGGAGGGCAAGAACACCGGGGAGCTGTTTTTT. Protein product: CASSMEGKNTGELFF. The chain combines TRBV19 with TRBJ2-2, with D possibly matching TRBD2 (6 bases). Germline V gene sequence: CDR1 LNHDA, CDR2 SQIVND (reference sequence). Between the trimmed V and J ends, which lost 3 bases and 1 base, there was a span of 9 bases. This CDR3 has 15 amino acids.

The chain combines TRBV7-9 with TRBJ2-7, with TRBD2 as a possible D gene (5 bases). Germline V gene data show CDR1 as SEHNR and CDR2 as FQNEAQ (reference sequence). The CDR3 sequence is 13 residues long. V lost 0 bases and J lost 3, with 6 bases in between. The CDR3 spells CASSLAGVYEQYF. DNA for the CDR3: TGTGCCAGCAGCTTAGCGGGAGTCTACGAGCAGTACTTC.